The 25 T cell receptor beta chains presented below share a single source sample, sequenced in a study of regulatory T cells in long-lasting Graves disease. As to time point: newly diagnosed GD, antithyroid drugs for less than 3 months. The TCR library was made from RNA extracted from PBMCs. With iRepertoire HTBI primers and Arm-PCR of CDR3 regions, TCR beta libraries were built. Using its own MiXCR run on the multiplex PCR reads, TCRdb lists one record per CDR3 protein. This sample yields hundreds of thousands of distinct CDR3 sequences, of which roughly 15% are seen a single time; 18% belongs to the top ten. These data are also associated with another study on T cells in Graves' hyperthyroidism and ophthalmopathy.

The specimen comprised peripheral blood mononuclear cells (PBMCs), sampled at new diagnosis, from a patient treated with antithyroid drugs. These receptor sequences come from a woman younger than 45 with Graves disease.

In this sample, this clonotype turned up many times. The chain combines TRBV28 with TRBJ2-5, with 9 bases that match TRBD1. The CDR3 sequence is 16 residues long. V shed 1 base, J shed 3 bases, and the junction held 6 bases outside the gene matches. Germline V lookup: CDR1 MDHEN, CDR2 SYDVKM. The CDR3 sequence: CASSLYTGGVEETQYF. Written as DNA, the CDR3 is TGTGCCAGCAGTTTATACACAGGGGGCGTAGAAGAGACCCAGTACTTC.

As for this clonotype: This may be a read error, as it is one base from a much larger clone. This chain connects TRBV24-1 to TRBJ1-4; no definite D call. Germline V lookup: CDR1 KGHDR, CDR2 SFDVKD. The CDR3 runs 12 residues. The CDR3 nucleotides read TGTGCCACCAGTGATTTCGGTGAAAGACTGTTTTTT. Protein product: CATSDFGERLFF.

This clonotype was found a few times. This sequence joins TRBV5-1 and TRBJ2-1, with 11 bases identical to TRBD2. The germline V gene has CDR1 SGHRS and CDR2 YFSETQ. V shed 5 bases, J shed 4 bases, and the junction held 2 bases outside the gene matches. The CDR3 is made up of 14 amino acids. CDR3 nucleotides: TGCGCCAGCAGGGGACTAGCGGTGTACAATGAGCAGTTCTTC. This translates into CASRGLAVYNEQFF.

The table lists this clonotype with a few counts. The J gene is TRBJ2-1, the V gene TRBV9; D may be TRBD1 (8 bases). The CDR3 contains 15 residues. The germline CDR1 and CDR2 sequences are SGDLS and YYNGEE. Trimming pared 4 bases from V and 4 bases from J, leaving 15 bases between. The CDR3 loop is CASSKTGEGYNEQFF. The CDR3 nucleotides read TGTGCCAGCAGCAAGACAGGGGAGGGGTACAATGAGCAGTTCTTC.

This clonotype showed up many times. The chain couples TRBV12-5 to TRBJ1-1; no reliable D call. This CDR3 is 13 amino acids long. The V end was cut by 7 bases, the J end by 6 bases, with 15 bases between. CDR1 is LGHNT and CDR2 is FRNRAP in the germline V gene. This chain's CDR3 is CASALDGLAEAFF. The DNA of the CDR3 is TGTGCTAGTGCCCTGGACGGGTTAGCTGAAGCTTTCTTT.

CDR3 amino acids: CASSFDRGMQQYF. CDR3 DNA: TGTGCCAGCAGTTTTGACAGGGGCATGCAGCAGTACTTC. This sequence joins TRBV27 and TRBJ2-7; 8 nucleotides match TRBD1. The CDR3 consists of 13 residues. The germline V gene encodes CDR1 MNHEY and CDR2 SMNVEV (reference sequence). The trim removed 3 bases at V and 8 bases at J, leaving 6 bases unmatched.

The gene calls are TRBV7-9 and TRBJ1-1; D possibly corresponds to TRBD1 (5 bases). V was pared by 6 bases and J by 11 bases, with 13 bases between. The germline V gene has CDR1 SEHNR and CDR2 FQNEAQ (reference sequence). This CDR3 region has 11 residues. The CDR3: CASRGTVDAFF. CDR3 coding DNA: TGTGCCAGCAGAGGGACTGTAGACGCTTTCTTT.

The chain has TRBV7-2 and TRBJ2-7, with TRBD1 matching over 7 bases. This CDR3 is built from 15 residues. CDR1 SGHTA and CDR2 FQGNSA come from the germline V gene. Trimming at V came to 5 bases and at J to 4 bases, leaving 11 bases not matched to a gene. In nucleotides, the CDR3 is TGTGCCAGCAGCGCCTCCAGGGGGAAAAGTTACGAGCAGTACTTC. Translated, it gives CASSASRGKSYEQYF.

This clonotype was recorded at least ten times. The CDR3 loop is CASSLRGRTDTQYF. The CDR3 DNA reads TGTGCCAGCAGCTTGCGTGGGCGCACAGATACGCAGTATTTT. This chain joins TRBV7-3 and TRBJ2-3; D is uncertain. The CDR3 loop spans 14 amino acids. Trimming cost V 3 bases and J 1 base, with 8 bases left between them. The V gene's germline CDR1 is SGHTA and CDR2 FQGTGA.

The chain joins TRBV15 to TRBJ2-1; D is possibly TRBD1 (5 bases). Germline-derived CDR1 and CDR2 are LNHNV and YYDKDF (reference sequence). The CDR3 is 13 residues long. Trimming removed 8 bases from V and 2 bases from J, with 10 bases in between. CDR3 coding DNA: TGTGCCACCGCCCAGGGAACCTACAATGAGCAGTTCTTC. It encodes CATAQGTYNEQFF. The whole variable domain, remainder taken from reference TRBV15 and TRBJ2-1, is DAMVIQNPRYQVTQFGKPVTLSCSQTLNHNVMYWYQQKSSQAPKLLFHYYDKDFNNEADTPDNFQSRRPNTSFCFLDIRSPGLGDTAMYLCATAQGTYNEQFFGPGTRLTVL.

This clonotype was detected a few times. The chain carries TRBV20-1 and TRBJ2-7; unclear D gene. The CDR3 has 13 residues. Per the germline V gene, CDR1 is DFQATT and CDR2 is SNEGSKA (reference sequence). V dropped 6 bases and J dropped 4 bases, with 16 bases sitting between them. CDR3 in DNA: TGCAGTGCAACGTTGGACCTAGAGTACGAGCAGTACTTC. Its translation: CSATLDLEYEQYF.

This clonotype was observed a handful of times. The chain is built from TRBV2 and TRBJ1-2; D perhaps matches TRBD1 (5 bases). The ends were cut back, 8 bases at V and 2 bases at J, with 9 bases in the middle. The V gene's germline CDR1 is SNHLY and CDR2 FYNNEI. The CDR3 runs to 12 residues. The CDR3 sequence: CASVGQNYGYTF. CDR3 in DNA: TGTGCCAGCGTGGGGCAGAACTATGGCTACACCTTC.

CDR3 protein: CSARGERQGLLSYEQYF. CDR3 bases: TGCAGTGCTAGGGGTGAGAGACAGGGATTGCTTTCCTACGAGCAGTACTTC. V and J are TRBV20-1 and TRBJ2-7; 7 nucleotides agree with TRBD1. The V and J ends lost 3 bases and 1 base, in that order; junction bases with no gene match: 15. Germline V gives CDR1 DFQATT, CDR2 SNEGSKA (reference sequence). The CDR3 is 17 residues long.

J is TRBJ1-4 and V is TRBV18; D unresolved. This CDR3 spans 14 amino acids. Germline CDR1 and CDR2: KGHSH and LQKENI. Between the trimmed V and J ends, which lost 4 bases and 4 bases, there was a span of 10 bases. The CDR3 DNA sequence: TGTGCCAGCTCACGTGGAGTCCTTAATGAAAAACTGTTTTTT. Protein: CASSRGVLNEKLFF.

The table lists this clonotype with many counts. V gene TRBV20-1 combines with J gene TRBJ1-1, with D maybe TRBD1 (5 bases). Germline CDR1 DFQATT, CDR2 SNEGSKA (reference sequence). The CDR3 sequence is 11 residues long. Deletions cut 6 bases from V and 5 bases from J, with 10 bases between. CDR3 region: CSAGKGTEAFF. CDR3 DNA sequence: TGCAGTGCCGGGAAGGGGACTGAAGCTTTCTTT.

This clonotype was observed at least ten times. The chain has TRBV12-3 or TRBV12-4 and TRBJ2-2; the D call may be TRBD1 or TRBD2 (5 bases each). The CDR3 has 14 amino acids. V lost 8 bases and J lost 10, with 20 bases in between. In DNA form, the CDR3 reads TGTGCCAGCCAAGCCCTGGGGGAATTCTCGGAGCTGTTTTTT. It yields the protein CASQALGEFSELFF.

The table lists this clonotype with a count of one. The chain employs TRBV2 and TRBJ2-5, with 9 positions matching TRBD2. Trimming cost V 6 bases and J 5 bases; bases outside gene matches: 16. From germline, CDR1 is SNHLY and CDR2 FYNNEI. The CDR3 totals 17 residues. The CDR3 coding sequence is TGTGCCAGCAGGACTGGGTGGACTAGCGAGGTTCGGGAGACCCAGTACTTC. Its translation is CASRTGWTSEVRETQYF.

There are many counts of this clonotype. The rearrangement joins TRBV6-1 to TRBJ2-7; D might be TRBD2 (6 bases). The CDR3 sequence is 14 residues long. With 7 bases removed from V and 3 bases from J, the gap between germline ends came to 16 bases. Germline V CDR1 and CDR2: MNHNS, SASEGT. The CDR3 coding sequence is TGTGCCAGCAATCCCAGCGGGTTCGTCTACGAGCAGTACTTC. Translated, it gives CASNPSGFVYEQYF.

The J gene is TRBJ1-5, the V gene TRBV19; D is ambiguous. The CDR3 is 16 amino acids. Germline loops: CDR1 LNHDA, CDR2 SQIVND (reference sequence). V lost 2 bases and J 0 bases, leaving 11 bases between the germline ends. CDR3 sequence reads: CASSIRAGVSNQPQHF. Written as DNA, the CDR3 is TGTGCCAGTAGTATAAGGGCGGGAGTTAGCAATCAGCCCCAGCATTTT. Complete variable domain (other parts from reference TRBV19 and TRBJ1-5): DGGITQSPKYLFRKEGQNVTLSCEQNLNHDAMYWYRQDPGQGLRLIYYSQIVNDFQKGDIAEGYSVSREKKESFPLTVTSAQKNPTAFYLCASSIRAGVSNQPQHFGDGTRLSIL.

This clonotype was picked up a small number of times. The gene calls are TRBV20-1 and TRBJ2-7, with D possibly TRBD1 on 5 matching bases. There are 13 residues in the CDR3. Germline lookup yields CDR1 DFQATT and CDR2 SNEGSKA (reference sequence). Trimming stripped 6 bases from V and 1 base from J, with 13 bases between. Here the CDR3 DNA reads TGCAGTGCAAGGGGCAGGTTTTCCTACGAGCAGTACTTC. Translating it yields CSARGRFSYEQYF.

This clonotype was detected a few times. The chain employs TRBV9 and TRBJ2-2; 7 nucleotides match TRBD1. The CDR3 is 15 amino acids. Germline V gene sequence: CDR1 SGDLS, CDR2 YYNGEE. The V gene end was trimmed by 0 bases and the J gene end by 6 bases; junction bases not matched to a gene: 5. The CDR3 protein is CASSVEGGVSGELFF. Written as DNA, the CDR3 is TGTGCCAGCAGCGTAGAAGGGGGCGTCTCCGGGGAGCTGTTTTTT.

This clonotype has at least ten counts. The chain employs TRBV28 and TRBJ1-5; no clear D gene. The CDR3 is 18 amino acids. Germline assignment: CDR1 MDHEN and CDR2 SYDVKM. V was shortened by 2 bases and J by 1 base, with 18 bases between the two germline ends. DNA for the CDR3: TGTGCCAGCAGTTTACCGGGTTCGGGCCTATACAGCAATCAGCCCCAGCATTTT. Translation: CASSLPGSGLYSNQPQHF.

The rearrangement links TRBV7-2 to TRBJ2-3; maybe TRBD2 (5 bases). The CDR3 sequence is 14 residues long. CDR1 and CDR2 from the germline V gene are SGHTA and FQGNSA. V shed 5 bases and J shed 7 bases, with 16 bases lying between them. The CDR3 reads CASSLSREQNTQYF. CDR3 sequence (DNA): TGTGCCAGCAGCCTCTCACGGGAACAAAATACGCAGTATTTT.

The chain links TRBV7-9 to TRBJ2-1; perhaps TRBD2 as D (7 bases). V lost 4 bases and J lost 15, with 31 bases in between. Germline V gene data show CDR1 as SEHNR and CDR2 as FQNEAQ (reference sequence). This CDR3 is built from 17 residues. The CDR3 nucleotides are TGTGCCAGCAGCTCGAAAGGGGGGTCCTCTAGCGGAGGAAGGTGGTTCTTC. Protein: CASSSKGGSSSGGRWFF. Full variable domain (outside the CDR3, taken from reference TRBV7-9 and TRBJ2-1): DTGVSQNPRHKITKRGQNVTFRCDPISEHNRLYWYRQTLGQGPEFLTYFQNEAQLEKSRLLSDRFSAERPKGSFSTLEIQRTEQGDSAMYLCASSSKGGSSSGGRWFFGPGTRLTVL.

Many counts were recorded for this clonotype. The V and J genes are TRBV7-2 and TRBJ1-5; maybe TRBD1 (5 bases). V was shortened by 3 bases and J by 4 bases, with 13 bases between the two germline ends. This CDR3 comprises 15 residues. Germline CDR1 is SGHTA and CDR2 is FQGNSA. The CDR3 DNA reads as TGTGCCAGCAGCTTCGGGGACCGTCAGAATCAGCCCCAGCATTTT. Translating gives CASSFGDRQNQPQHF.